This T cell receptor beta chain was identified during a study of OX40 agonist ivuxolimab in advanced cancers. With V trimmed by 6 bases and J by 0 bases, 5 bases remained unmatched. The CDR3 sequence is 16 residues long. CDR1 and CDR2 from the germline V gene are MNHEY and SMNVEV (reference sequence). Using immunoSEQ multiplex PCR, the repertoire was profiled, and TCRdb retains in-frame clones only, with some absent. The sample carries approximately 74,000 clones, 75% to 95% recorded once. The J gene is TRBJ2-6, the V gene TRBV27; TRBD2 matches at 7 bases. This clonotype was sampled from an adult with an advanced solid tumor such as melanoma, head and neck, liver or kidney cancer. This sample comprised CD4+ or CD8+ T cells sorted from blood, obtained in a trial of the OX40 agonist ivuxolimab. The DNA for the CDR3 is TGTGCCAGCAGCCCAGCGGGAACCTCTGGGGCCAACGTCCTGACTTTC. Protein: CASSPAGTSGANVLTF.